This is a list of T cell receptor beta chains from one sample in a study of identical twins. MiXCR was run by TCRdb on the 5' RACE reads, yielding one entry per CDR3 protein. The top ten clones hold approximately 1.6% of a sample with 690,000 or so distinct CDR3 sequences, around 6% of them seen once. Input material: naive T cells sorted from blood. Every receptor here comes from a man younger than 30 in good health. Both conserved end residues are part of each CDR3. D genes are given only for firm matches. Clone size appears in some rows only: once, few, many, or a class for an expanded clone.

j_gene,v_gene,len,d_gene,abundance,CDR3nt,CDR3aa
TRBJ1-1,TRBV25-1,14,TRBD1,NA,TGTGCCAGCAGTGATTCTCGACAGGGCACTGAAGCTTTCTTT,CASSDSRQGTEAFF
TRBJ1-4,TRBV20-1,15,NA,many,TGCAGTGCTAGGGGGGGTATGAGGGACCGAGAAAAACTGTTTTTT,CSARGGMRDREKLFF
TRBJ2-3,TRBV10-3,17,TRBD2,many,TGTGCCATCAGCAAGGAAGTAGTAGCGGGAGGTCGAGATACGCAGTATTTT,CAISKEVVAGGRDTQYF
TRBJ2-6,TRBV5-1,18,NA,NA,TGCGCCAGCAGCTTGCTGGCAGGGGCAAGCTCTGGGGCCAACGTCCTGACTTTC,CASSLLAGASSGANVLTF
TRBJ2-3,TRBV12-3/TRBV12-4,15,NA,many,TGTGCCAGCAGTCCCCTCGGCAGGGGAGCAGATACGCAGTATTTT,CASSPLGRGADTQYF
TRBJ2-5,TRBV29-1,14,TRBD1,many,TGCAGCGTTGTCACCGGACAGGCCCAAGAGACCCAGTACTTC,CSVVTGQAQETQYF
TRBJ2-7,TRBV9,16,TRBD1,few,TGTGCCAGCAGCGTAGAGGGACAGGGGGCCTTCTACGAGCAGTACTTC,CASSVEGQGAFYEQYF
TRBJ2-1,TRBV27,16,NA,few,TGTGCCAGCAGTTTATCGCCACTAGACAGATACAATGAGCAGTTCTTC,CASSLSPLDRYNEQFF
TRBJ2-1,TRBV20-1,13,NA,few,TGCAGTGCTCCGGGGAGCTCCTACAATGAGCAGTTCTTC,CSAPGSSYNEQFF
TRBJ2-1,TRBV29-1,14,TRBD2,many,TGCAGCGTTGGGGTACTAGCGCGGGGTGCAGAGCAGTTCTTC,CSVGVLARGAEQFF
TRBJ2-1,TRBV5-4,19,TRBD2,many,TGTGCCAGCAGCTTGGCGTGGGGCATGGGGACTAGCCCCAGCAATGAGCAGTTCTTC,CASSLAWGMGTSPSNEQFF
TRBJ1-1,TRBV29-1,12,NA,many,TGCAGCGTTGAGATGGGGGCAGGGTCAACTTTCTTT,CSVEMGAGSTFF